This T cell receptor (beta chain) was identified in a study of identical twins. In regard to this clonotype: Its antigen is still unknown.

The V and J ends lost 7 bases and 5 bases, in that order; junction bases with no gene match: 9. Germline V CDR1 and CDR2: DFQATT, SNEGSKA (reference sequence). The CDR3 loop spans 14 amino acids. Template switching, a step in the protocol, added a universal primer site, and cDNA carried unique molecular identifiers. MiXCR was run by TCRdb on the 5' RACE reads, yielding one entry per CDR3 protein. The top ten hold about 0.27% of the sample, which has approximately 1.8 million distinct CDR3 sequences, about 31% seen once. Study-level points and caveats: Cord blood beta clonotypes that were abundant carried fewer insertions, and memory repertoires showed no such trend. Models underestimated TCR alpha sharing (out-of-frame) in monozygotic twins.

The TCR sequence derives from a newborn girl in good health. V usage is TRBV20-1 and J usage is TRBJ2-1, with TRBD2 matching 9 bases. Source material: cord blood. CDR3 nucleotides: TGCAGTGGGCTAGCGGGATCTAGGAACAATGAGCAGTTCTTC. It translates to CSGLAGSRNNEQFF.